Listed below are T cell receptor beta chains from one sample, sequenced in a study of blood T cell repertoires in COVID-19. The method was immunoSEQ multiplex PCR; TCRdb's version includes in-frame clones alone and lacks a portion of them. The table records about 200,000 clones, about 91% of them present only once. What was sequenced was peripheral blood. These receptors came from a man in his thirties or forties with acute or convalescent COVID-19. Both conserved end residues are part of each CDR3. A D gene is named only where the DNA matches it firmly. Expanded clones get a size class; other rows say once, few or many, or leave the size out.

-,TRBD1,TRBV7-9,TRBJ1-3,CASSPRQGNGNTIYF,TGTGCCAGCAGTCCCCGACAGGGCAATGGAAACACCATATATTTT
-,-,TRBV30,TRBJ1-3,CAWSVVGNTIYF,TGTGCCTGGAGTGTCGTGGGAAACACCATATATTTT
-,-,TRBV6-1,TRBJ2-7,CASSEEAGSDYEQYF,TGTGCCAGCAGTGAAGAGGCAGGGTCGGACTACGAGCAGTACTTC
-,TRBD2,TRBV5-4,TRBJ2-1,CASSYRPGGFSNEQFF,TGTGCCAGCAGCTACCGGCCGGGAGGTTTTTCGAATGAGCAGTTCTTC
-,TRBD1,TRBV6-5,TRBJ1-1,CASSRGQSTEAFF,TGTGCCAGCAGCCGGGGACAGTCCACTGAAGCTTTCTTT
-,TRBD1,TRBV7-9,TRBJ1-2,CASSLTGAPYGYTF,TGTGCCAGCAGCTTAACAGGGGCCCCCTATGGCTACACCTTC
-,TRBD1,TRBV10-3,TRBJ1-4,CAISDGQGVRTNEKLFF,TGTGCCATCAGTGACGGACAGGGAGTTCGAACTAATGAAAAACTGTTTTTT
-,-,TRBV5-4,TRBJ2-1,CASRGSSNNEQFF,TGTGCCAGCCGGGGGAGTTCTAACAATGAGCAGTTCTTC
-,-,TRBV29-1,TRBJ1-1,CSVGGAYTEAFF,TGCAGCGTGGGGGGGGCTTATACTGAAGCTTTCTTT
-,-,TRBV6-1,TRBJ1-1,CASSEVRSYTEAFF,TGTGCCAGCAGTGAAGTCAGGTCCTACACTGAAGCTTTCTTT
few,-,TRBV10-1,TRBJ2-3,CASSVTGSQIIYF,TGCGCCAGCAGTGTTACAGGCTCACAGATAATTTATTTT
-,TRBD2,TRBV7-2,TRBJ2-1,CASSTIGLAGYNEQFF,TGTGCCAGCAGCACAATCGGGCTAGCGGGGTACAATGAGCAGTTCTTC
once,-,TRBV2,TRBJ2-3,CASRGQGTSTDTQYF,TGTGCCAGCAGGGGGCAGGGAACTAGCACAGATACGCAGTATTTT
-,-,TRBV4-2,TRBJ2-2,CASSQDSVRSGGELFF,TGTGCCAGCAGCCAAGATTCGGTGCGTTCCGGCGGGGAGCTGTTTTTT
-,TRBD2,TRBV24-1,TRBJ2-3,CATSDRLAGGDDTQYF,TGTGCCACCAGTGACCGGCTAGCGGGAGGGGATGATACGCAGTATTTT
few,TRBD2,TRBV4-1,TRBJ2-1,CASSQDSSGRGPFF,TGCGCCAGCAGCCAAGACTCTAGCGGGAGAGGACCGTTCTTC
-,-,TRBV6-5,TRBJ1-6,CASTRGDLNSPLHF,TGTGCCAGTACTCGGGGAGACCTAAATTCACCCCTCCACTTT
once,TRBD1,TRBV11-3,TRBJ2-7,CASSLRQGNEQYF,TGTGCCAGCAGCTTAAGACAGGGGAACGAGCAGTACTTC
-,-,TRBV11-2,TRBJ1-5,CASSLVQRSNQPQHF,TGTGCCAGCAGCTTAGTCCAGCGAAGCAATCAGCCCCAGCATTTT
-,TRBD2,TRBV28,TRBJ2-1,CASSWTSGGYNEQFF,TGTGCCAGCAGCTGGACTAGCGGGGGATACAATGAGCAGTTCTTC
few,TRBD1,TRBV30,TRBJ1-6,CAWRIRGESPLHF,TGTGCCTGGAGGATCAGGGGGGAATCACCCCTCCACTTT
-,-,TRBV5-6,TRBJ2-6,CASSLAGHSGANVLTF,TGTGCCAGCAGCTTGGCTGGACACTCTGGGGCCAACGTCCTGACTTTC
-,-,TRBV3-1/TRBV3-2,TRBJ1-1,CASRPRQANTEAFF,TGTGCCAGCAGACCCCGACAGGCTAACACTGAAGCTTTCTTT
-,TRBD1,TRBV7-7,TRBJ2-1,CASSLGVQGAGRSNEQFF,TGTGCTAGCAGCTTAGGGGTACAGGGGGCCGGAAGAAGCAATGAGCAGTTCTTC
-,-,TRBV7-3,TRBJ1-1,CASSLGVTGEAFF,TGTGCCAGCAGCCTGGGGGTGACAGGTGAAGCTTTCTTT
-,TRBD2,TRBV9,TRBJ2-3,CASSVDLGLAGGSTDTQYF,TGTGCCAGCAGCGTAGATTTGGGGCTAGCGGGGGGGAGCACAGATACGCAGTATTTT
-,-,TRBV10-3,TRBJ1-4,CAISESTGIGEKLFF,TGTGCCATCAGTGAGTCGACGGGGATAGGGGAAAAACTGTTTTTT
-,-,TRBV10-3,TRBJ1-4,CAISVQGNEKLFF,TGTGCCATCTCGGTCCAGGGGAACGAAAAACTGTTTTTT
-,-,TRBV19,TRBJ1-1,CASRQAPNTEAFF,TGTGCCAGCCGACAGGCGCCGAACACTGAAGCTTTCTTT
-,-,TRBV6-5,TRBJ1-2,CASSTNRIGYGYTF,TGTGCCAGCAGTACTAACAGGATCGGCTATGGCTACACCTTC
-,-,TRBV28,TRBJ1-2,CASSQYGGYTF,TGTGCCAGCAGTCAGTACGGGGGCTACACCTTC
-,-,TRBV7-2,TRBJ1-1,CASLGQMNTEAFF,TGTGCCAGCCTGGGGCAGATGAACACTGAAGCTTTCTTT